The sample holds a few counts of the clone carrying this T cell receptor (beta chain). Its cognate antigen is unknown. One entry per CDR3 protein, called by TCRdb with MiXCR from the reads. The table records about 65,000 distinct CDR3 sequences, about 48% of them present only once. The sample is drawn from a study of type 1 regulatory T cells. Study-wide results and limits: Compared with non-Tr1 cells, Tr1 cells showed a narrower TCR repertoire.

The material sequenced was cultured non-Tr1 T cells, either the whole culture or a sorted T cell fraction (not recorded which). This clonotype was sampled from a human donor in good health.

The DNA of the CDR3 is TGTGCCAGCAGCTCACAGGCAGCTAACTATGGCTACACCTTC. Encoded protein: CASSSQAANYGYTF. The chain uses TRBV7-2 and TRBJ1-2; D may be TRBD1 (5 bases). V was trimmed by 4 bases and J by 0 bases, leaving 9 bases between them. The CDR3 is 14 residues long. CDR1 is SGHTA, CDR2 FQGNSA, per germline. Combining the CDR3 with reference TRBV7-2 and TRBJ1-2 gives the whole variable domain GAGVSQSPSNKVTEKGKDVELRCDPISGHTALYWYRQSLGQGLEFLIYFQGNSAPDKSGLPSDRFSAERTGGSVSTLTIQRTQQEDSAVYLCASSSQAANYGYTFGSGTRLTVV.